This T cell receptor (beta chain) emerged from a study of naive CD8 T cells in extremely preterm neonates (dated by TCRdb to 2015 to 2018). Study-level background: The adult participants' age range is given as 25-50 years in the abstract but as 20-50 years in the methods. Sorted naive CD8+ T cells from four age groups (extremely preterm neonates, term neonates, young children and adults) were used in the study to compare TCRbeta CDR3 repertoires.

Peripheral blood was donated by five healthy children aged about 16-60 months who were having elective routine surgery, plus five healthy nonsmoking adults. Healthy nonsmokers aged roughly 18-50 years, with a median age of approximately 37 years, were used as adult controls. A FACSAria III cell sorter was used to sort live, Annexin V-negative naive CD8+ T cells (CD3+CD8+CD45RA+CCR7+). Per sample, between roughly 19,000 and 100,000 naive CD8+ T cells were obtained by sorting. Ficoll-Paque density gradient centrifugation of diluted blood was used to isolate mononuclear cells. Before sorting, mononuclear cells were cryopreserved in 10% DMSO with 90% FBS and kept in long-term storage at -150 degrees C. After thawing, the cells were stained with Annexin V and with antibodies against CD3, CD8, CCR7 and CD45RA. Genomic DNA was extracted from snap-frozen sorted cell pellets with the DNeasy Blood and Tissue Kit.

As for this clone: It has no known antigen specificity. No quality values exist for individual bases; no much larger clone is one base distant.

A two-step, bias-controlled multiplex PCR was used to amplify TCRbeta CDR3 regions from genomic DNA. Primers specific for every TRBV and TRBJ gene segment were used in the multiplex PCR. The immunoSEQ Assay was used to generate the TCRbeta repertoire data. Per the original workflow: A relative-frequency ratio and a modified nearest-neighbor algorithm were applied to filter and cluster reads so that closely related sequences were merged. V, D and J gene assignments for CDR3 sequences followed IMGT annotation. Template counts were quantified against synthetic TCR CDR3 analog sequences and normalized for PCR amplification bias. Analyses were restricted to unique productive sequences, meaning in-frame CDR3 sequences without stop codons. The immunoSEQ Analyzer software was used to calculate iChao1 richness and clonality, with clonality defined as 1 minus Pielou's evenness. Statistical tests were run in JMP, with either Student's t-test or a non-parametric test chosen according to Shapiro-Wilk normality results. The immuneACCESS repertoire file appears here via TCRdb, limited to in-frame rearrangements. These files lack a portion of the clones; in checked studies, under half of the deficit traces to unresolved V genes, and the cause of the others is not known. D and trimming were read from the DNA, whereas the V and J calls and clone size are those reported in that table. The table for this sample lists about 5,300 clones; nearly 98% of them were counted only once. Over 7.5% of the sample is taken by the ten largest.

Here V drops 1 base and J drops 13 bases, and the junction holds 15 bases not matched to any gene. Per the germline V gene, MDHEN is the CDR1 and SYDVKM is the CDR2. The CDR3 has 15 amino acids, counting the end cysteine and phenylalanine. The retained sequence is limited to the CDR3, 45 bases, with the frame set at the first base. Points the paper makes about the study in general: Preterm neonates had significantly lower iChao1 richness than all other age groups (p < 0.05) and an even clone distribution, indicating a less rich repertoire. Prospective longitudinal studies of preterm and term neonates were called for by the authors so that T cell development could be tracked within individuals. Preterm neonates shared more CDR3 nucleotide sequences (about 2.5%) than term neonates (roughly 0.4%), young children (approximately 0.03%) and adults (0.01%). Preterm CDR3s were shorter, with fewer N additions and less junctional trimming, and were closer to germline than those of older groups. As limitations, the authors pointed to a small sample size and variable productive template counts among preterm samples.

Specimen: naive CD8+ T cells from blood. The sequence joins TRBV28 to TRBJ2-7; TRBD1 fits 8 bases in the junction. The sequence derives from a human donor in good health. At the DNA level, the sequence is TGTGCCAGCAGTTTATTTGGGGACAGGCCACCCGCGTTTTACTTC. The resulting protein is CASSLFGDRPPAFYF.